This TCR beta chain is from a study of blood T cell repertoires in COVID-19. Repertoires were generated with immunoSEQ multiplex PCR, while TCRdb's copy carries only in-frame clones and drops some. The profile shows about 240,000 clones, about four fifths of them singletons. The sequenced sample consisted of peripheral blood. This TCR was recovered from a man in his fifties with acute or convalescent COVID-19.

CDR3 DNA: TGTGCCAGCAGCTTAAGATCGACAGGGGACTATGGCTACACCTTC. This gives the protein CASSLRSTGDYGYTF. The chain is built from TRBV11-1 and TRBJ1-2; 8 bases map to TRBD1. The CDR3 loop spans 15 amino acids. Unmatched junction bases numbered 5, after V lost 2 bases and J lost 3 bases. Looked up from germline, CDR1 is SGHAT and CDR2 is FQDESV (reference sequence).